This entry describes one T cell receptor beta chain. Its antigen is not yet known. The sample holds no much larger clone one base away, and base qualities are not on file. Using the deep immunoSEQ assay, multiplex PCR amplified TCR CDR3 regions from genomic DNA. Extracted genomic DNA from each cell subset was distributed evenly across all wells of several immunoSEQ 96-well plates, and each plate was treated as a replicate. Each replicate PCR for sorted subsets received roughly 200 ng genomic DNA, equal to about 30,000 T cell genomes. Purified libraries were quantified with a Qubit 3.0 fluorometer, sized on a Bioanalyzer 2100, and re-quantified with the KAPA Library Quantification kit. Each immunoSEQ 96-well plate was sequenced on its own single-read 150-cycle Illumina NextSeq 550 flow cell. The original methods were these. Because only junctional sequences without quality scores were contained in the immunoSEQ output, filtering matching that applied to full-length reads could not be performed. Sequences were annotated with PyIR, a Python wrapper for IgBLAST v1.9, and V/J genes and CDR3 were assigned using IMGT germline references. Reads with weak V/J assignments (E-value above 1e-6), missing CDR3, stop codons, out-of-frame junctions, or ambiguous translated residues were removed. V3J clonotypes were defined by identical inferred V gene, J gene, and CDR3 amino acid sequence. The percentage overlap between two repertoires was calculated by dividing the number of shared unique clonotypes by the size of the smaller repertoire. Repertoire richness was assessed with RTK rarefaction, the Chao1 estimator, and Recon v2.1 estimates of unobserved clonotypes. OLGA was used to compute generation probabilities for all TCRbeta clonotypes that the gDNA method yielded from a few donors. TCRdb holds this immuneACCESS table with in-frame rearrangements only. Some clones are missing; in checked studies, unresolved V genes explain under half, and the rest has no known cause. V and J calls plus clone size are reproduced from that table; the DNA served to infer D and trimming. This sample lists around 200,000 clones; approximately 95% were detected once. Jointly, the top ten make up roughly 0.07% of the sample.

These data come from a study of shared clonotypes between healthy human individuals (dated by TCRdb to about 2020). About the investigation overall: The cohort comprised two women and a few men aged 18 to 49 years. For each donor, CD4 naive and CD4 memory were each run on three plates, CD8 naive on two plates, and CD8 memory on one plate. To estimate repertoire size and how much clonotype sharing occurs between individuals, the study deeply sequenced the blood TCR repertoires of roughly 5 healthy adults. Different laboratories and diverse techniques were used to prepare libraries and sequence TCR repertoires, to increase sequencing depth and limit assay-specific biases. Each donor's leukapheresis produced roughly between about 0.9 and 9.5 billion PBMCs. Study-wide findings and limitations: Higher generation probabilities were observed for clonotypes shared by all four sorted-subset donors than for non-shared clonotypes. Naive subsets generally had larger estimated clonotype richness than memory subsets did. Because the study included a small number of donors, the genetic and exposure-history diversity represented was limited. Based on pairwise subsampling, the degree of clonotype sharing among donors was expected to be affected by sequencing depth. Sampling was restricted to blood, and TCR repertoires in tissues likely differ from the TCR repertoires found in blood. When a few donors were compared, the shared fraction of clonotypes was about 5% for naive CD4, less than 4% for naive CD8, about 2.5% for memory CD4, and 0.35% to 0.5% for memory CD8. Even with the large sequencing depth, rarefaction of the sorted-subset datasets indicated that sequencing was incomplete.

Healthy HIV-negative adults with no recently reported acute infections or vaccinations were included as donors. Every donor was a Caucasian adult living in Nashville, Tennessee, USA. CD4+ T cells were enriched by magnetic negative selection, after which naive cells were positively selected on CD45RA and the negative fraction was taken as the memory subset. Blood was obtained by leukapheresis, after which PBMCs were separated by Ficoll-Histopaque density gradient centrifugation and cryopreserved in liquid nitrogen vapor phase. Purity and quantity of every magnetically sorted T cell population were checked by analytical flow cytometry. From each sorted fraction, genomic DNA was isolated and quantified by UV absorbance on a Nanodrop 2000c. Reading from cysteine to phenylalanine, the CDR3 counts 13 amino acids. The sequence is cut down to CDR3 DNA, 39 bases in frame from base 1. V sheds 0 bases and J sheds 5 bases, leaving 7 bases between their ends. As encoded in the germline V gene (reference sequence), CDR1 is SEHNR while CDR2 is FQNEAQ.

The V and J genes are TRBV7-9 and TRBJ2-5; TRBD2 is a possible D gene, resting on 6 matching bases. The receptor was derived from a woman in her 30s in good health. Specimen: naive CD4+ T cells sorted from blood. The intended sense of this specimen's cell subset or site label: CD45RA+ positively selected. At the DNA level, the sequence is TGTGCCAGCAGCTTAGCAGGGAGGGAGACCCAGTACTTC. The translation is CASSLAGRETQYF.